One sample yielded the 12 T cell receptor beta chains listed below, sequenced in a study of blood T cells in healthy people across ages. A sample-barcoded 5' primer and a J-beta primer mix were used in a second PCR of roughly 7 to 12 cycles. Using its own MiXCR run on the 5' RACE reads, TCRdb lists one record per CDR3 protein. The table includes approximately 850,000 distinct CDR3 sequences, under 55% detected once. The source material was blood. These receptors were collected from a man aged 60 to 69 in good health.

The chain recombines TRBV10-3 with TRBJ1-2; D not certain. V lost 0 bases and J 4 bases, leaving 15 bases between the germline ends. CDR3 length: 16 residues. The germline CDR1 and CDR2 sequences are ENHRY and SYGVKD. The CDR3 reads CAISESSTSQSYGYTF. The CDR3 bases are TGTGCCATCAGTGAGTCGAGTACGTCCCAATCCTATGGCTACACCTTC.

This clonotype was picked up a small number of times. The J gene is TRBJ2-7, the V gene TRBV7-2; 7 bases agree with TRBD1. The J call may be mistaken, given a closer DNA end match to TRBJ2-4. This CDR3 region has 12 residues. The germline V gene encodes CDR1 SGHTA and CDR2 FQGNSA. CDR3 in DNA: TGTGCCAGCAGAATGACAGGGTCCATTCAGTACTTC. It translates to CASRMTGSIQYF.

The rearrangement uses TRBV27 and TRBJ1-2; 8 nucleotides agree with TRBD1. Per germline, CDR1 MNHEY and CDR2 SMNVEV (reference sequence). This CDR3 comprises 16 residues. The trim removed 0 bases at V and 4 bases at J, leaving 7 bases unmatched. In nucleotides, the CDR3 is TGTGCCAGCAGTTTATCCGGACAGGGCGTTTCCTATGGCTACACCTTC. Its translation: CASSLSGQGVSYGYTF.

CDR3 residues: CASSDWRGTEAFF. The CDR3 nucleotides read TGTGCCAGCAGCGACTGGCGGGGCACTGAAGCTTTCTTT. V and J are TRBV14 and TRBJ1-1; D is ambiguous. This CDR3 is 13 amino acids long. V lost 5 bases, J lost 4 bases, and 11 bases lay in between. Germline CDR1 SGHDN, CDR2 FVKESK.

The chain carries TRBV7-2 and TRBJ2-3, with 10 bases aligning to TRBD1. This CDR3 region has 17 residues. Trimming removed 1 base from V and 4 bases from J; junction bases left unmatched: 8. The germline V gene encodes CDR1 SGHTA and CDR2 FQGNSA. The chain's CDR3 is CASSLDSGQGPSDTQYF. In nucleotides, the CDR3 is TGTGCCAGCAGCTTAGATTCGGGACAGGGGCCTTCAGATACGCAGTATTTT.

V gene TRBV14 combines with J gene TRBJ2-1; the match to TRBD2 covers 8 bases. Trimming at V came to 1 base and at J to 4 bases, leaving 12 bases not matched to a gene. From germline, CDR1 is SGHDN and CDR2 FVKESK. The CDR3 consists of 18 residues. As DNA, the CDR3 is TGTGCCAGCAGCCAAGGGTCTTCCGGGACTAGAGGTTACAATGAGCAGTTCTTC. Its protein product is CASSQGSSGTRGYNEQFF.

This chain uses TRBV7-8 with TRBJ2-7; tentatively, D is TRBD1 (5 bases). The length of the CDR3 is 14 residues. The germline gives CDR1 SGHVS, CDR2 FQNEAQ. V shed 4 bases and J shed 2 bases, with 12 bases lying between them. Here the CDR3 reads CASSSQGRTYEQYF. CDR3 DNA: TGTGCCAGCAGCTCTCAGGGAAGAACCTACGAGCAGTACTTC.

V is TRBV28 and J is TRBJ2-5; 7 bases fit TRBD2. Germline CDR1 reads MDHEN; CDR2 reads SYDVKM. CDR3 length: 14 amino acids. V shed 1 base, J shed 4 bases, and the junction held 3 bases outside the gene matches. CDR3 amino acids: CASSLYPGGETQYF. CDR3 coding DNA: TGTGCCAGCAGTTTATACCCGGGGGGAGAGACCCAGTACTTC.

In DNA, the CDR3 is TGTGCCAGCAGCGCGGGATTGGGGGTCGTCGGCGGGGAGCTGTTTTTT. This encodes CASSAGLGVVGGELFF. The chain uses TRBV5-5 and TRBJ2-2, with D perhaps matching TRBD2 (6 bases). Germline V gives CDR1 SGHKS, CDR2 YYEKEE (reference sequence). V lost 4 bases and J lost 7, with 20 bases in between. The CDR3 spans 16 residues. Filled out from reference TRBV5-5 and TRBJ2-2, the complete variable domain reads DAGVTQSPTHLIKTRGQQVTLRCSPISGHKSVSWYQQVLGQGPQFIFQYYEKEERGRGNFPDRFSARQFPNYSSELNVNALLLGDSALYLCASSAGLGVVGGELFFGEGSRLTVL.

This clonotype has a handful of counts. The CDR3 is CATSDLAGQFLRSEQYF. The CDR3 DNA follows: TGTGCCACCAGTGATTTGGCTGGACAGTTCCTTCGTAGCGAGCAGTACTTC. The chain uses TRBV24-1 and TRBJ2-7, with a possible D match to TRBD1 (6 bases). Trimming pared 0 bases from V and 6 bases from J, leaving 20 bases between. From germline, CDR1 is KGHDR and CDR2 SFDVKD. This CDR3 spans 17 amino acids.

This clonotype was seen more than once but under ten times. This sequence joins TRBV20-1 and TRBJ2-5, with D unclear. Trimming took 4 bases from V and 4 from J, leaving 13 bases between them. The CDR3 sequence is 13 residues long. Per the germline V gene, CDR1 is DFQATT and CDR2 is SNEGSKA (reference sequence). CDR3 loop: CSAIKRGRETQYF. Here the CDR3 DNA reads TGCAGTGCTATCAAGCGAGGTCGAGAGACCCAGTACTTC.

The CDR3: CASSLAWESKPYEQYF. CDR3 DNA sequence: TGCGCCAGCAGCTTGGCATGGGAAAGCAAACCCTACGAGCAGTACTTC. The chain is built from TRBV5-1 and TRBJ2-5, with D hard to call. The better agreement between TRBJ2-7 and the DNA end casts doubt on the J call. CDR1 and CDR2 (germline): SGHRS, YFSETQ. The CDR3 runs 16 residues.